A single sample is the source of the 13 T cell receptor beta chains below, sequenced in a study of breast tumors, draining lymph nodes, adjacent tissues. Breast cancer patients provided tissue from their axillary draining lymph nodes. TCRdb re-derived calls from the multiplex PCR reads in MiXCR, one entry per CDR3 protein. The table lists around 230,000 distinct CDR3 sequences, under 40% of them singletons. The sample was axillary lymph node tissue. The receptors were sampled from a female donor with breast cancer. Some clones in this sample may be carry-over from other donors' samples.

This clonotype was seen just once. This chain uses TRBV2 with TRBJ2-1, with TRBD1 identical over 7 bases. The CDR3 spans 13 residues. Germline CDR1 SNHLY, CDR2 FYNNEI. This CDR3 reads CATRQGRVDEQFF. In nucleotides, the CDR3 is TGTGCTACCCGACAGGGAAGGGTTGATGAGCAGTTCTTC.

This clonotype was seen repeatedly, ten times or more. The CDR3 reads CATSDLARNEQFF. The CDR3 DNA sequence: TGTGCCACCAGTGATTTGGCGCGAAATGAGCAGTTCTTC. The gene calls are TRBV24-1 and TRBJ2-1; D remains unclear. V was trimmed by 0 bases and J by 7 bases, leaving 6 bases between them. CDR3 length: 13 residues. Germline CDR1 KGHDR, CDR2 SFDVKD.

The chain couples TRBV3-1 to TRBJ2-5, with a possible D match to TRBD2 (6 bases). Trimming cost V 3 bases and J 5 bases, with 16 bases left between them. Germline CDR1 LGHDT, CDR2 YNNKEL (reference sequence). CDR3 length: 15 residues. DNA for the CDR3: TGTGCCAGCAGCCAGGGATCAGCAGGAGGGGAGACCCAGTACTTC. This gives the protein CASSQGSAGGETQYF.

The J gene is TRBJ1-1, the V gene TRBV7-2; 7 nucleotides align to TRBD1. Germline CDR1 reads SGHTA; CDR2 reads FQGNSA. This CDR3 has 12 amino acids. V dropped 4 bases and J dropped 6; count of bases not matched to a gene: 2. DNA for the CDR3: TGTGCCAGCAGCTGGGACAGCGCTGAAGCTTTCTTT. The encoded protein is CASSWDSAEAFF.

The chain combines TRBV15 with TRBJ1-4, with 7 positions matching TRBD1. CDR1 LNHNV and CDR2 YYDKDF come from the germline V gene (reference sequence). Losses at the gene ends were 6 bases for V and 4 bases for J; bases not matched to a gene: 8. The CDR3 consists of 15 residues. CDR3 nucleotides: TGTGCCACCAGTTGGCAGGGGGGCCTTAATGAAAAACTGTTTTTT. The encoded protein is CATSWQGGLNEKLFF.

The chain uses TRBV20-1 and TRBJ2-1; 7 bases map to TRBD2. Germline CDR1 and CDR2: DFQATT and SNEGSKA (reference sequence). The CDR3 extends over 12 amino acids. V shed 6 bases and J 7 bases; nucleotides not matched to a gene: 6. CDR3 coding DNA: TGCAGTGCCGATGGGGGGGGGAATGAGCAGTTCTTC. Amino acid sequence: CSADGGGNEQFF.

V is TRBV18 and J is TRBJ2-1, with TRBD2 matching over 10 bases. Germline lookup yields CDR1 KGHSH and CDR2 LQKENI. The CDR3 length is 13 residues. J was trimmed by 9 bases and V by 4 bases; bases with no gene match: 3. The CDR3 DNA is TGTGCCAGCTCACTTCTAGCGGGAGTTGAGCAGTTCTTC. Protein product: CASSLLAGVEQFF.

The sample holds a few counts of this clonotype. The chain has TRBV15 and TRBJ2-5; 8 bases map to TRBD2. Germline loops: CDR1 LNHNV, CDR2 YYDKDF (reference sequence). The V segment lost 5 bases and the J segment 5 bases; nucleotides outside the gene matches: 4. The CDR3 spans 13 residues. CDR3 sequence (DNA): TGTGCCACCAGCGGATCTAGCGGGGAGACCCAGTACTTC. As protein: CATSGSSGETQYF.

As for this clonotype: A much larger clonotype is one base distant, so this may be a read error. CDR3 amino acids: CASSSFSGLGVETQFF. The CDR3 nucleotides are TGTGCCAGCAGCTCATTTAGCGGGCTAGGCGTAGAGACCCAGTTCTTC. V usage is TRBV11-2 and J usage is TRBJ2-1; 7 bases match TRBD2. The CDR3 extends over 16 amino acids. After removal of 4 bases from V and 13 bases from J, the junction contained 19 bases not matched to a gene. Germline V gene lookup returns CDR1 SGHAT and CDR2 FQNNGV.

Only one count was recorded for this clonotype. The chain uses TRBV20-1 and TRBJ1-3; D remains ambiguous. Germline CDR1 DFQATT, CDR2 SNEGSKA (reference sequence). Trimming shortened V by 1 base and J by 8 bases, and 21 bases separated the two germline ends. The CDR3 contains 16 residues. CDR3 protein: CSARVSPSPGSYTIYF. CDR3 DNA: TGCAGTGCTAGAGTGTCTCCCAGCCCAGGTAGCTACACCATATATTTT.

The chain combines TRBV7-2 with TRBJ2-5; a weak D match, TRBD1 (6 bases). Germline V gene sequence: CDR1 SGHTA, CDR2 FQGNSA. This CDR3 is 17 amino acids long. The V end was cut by 1 base, the J end by 4 bases, with 19 bases between. The CDR3 here is CASSLVLGGQSSETQYF. The DNA for the CDR3 is TGTGCCAGCAGCTTAGTGTTGGGTGGACAGTCCTCAGAGACCCAGTACTTC.

At least ten counts were recorded for this clonotype. The chain has TRBV11-1 and TRBJ2-1; 7 positions match TRBD2. The CDR3 runs 14 residues. CDR1 is SGHAT and CDR2 is FQDESV in the germline V gene (reference sequence). With V trimmed by 3 bases and J by 7 bases, 6 bases remained unmatched. The CDR3 bases are TGTGCCAGCAGCTTGGGCGGGAGTATAAATGAGCAGTTCTTC. It yields the protein CASSLGGSINEQFF.

This chain connects TRBV4-3 to TRBJ2-5; no clear D. Per germline, CDR1 LGHNA and CDR2 YSLEER. The CDR3 contains 14 residues. V was shortened by 1 base and J by 4 bases, with 10 bases between the two germline ends. CDR3 loop: CASSQGEGPETQYF. DNA of the CDR3: TGCGCCAGCAGCCAAGGGGAAGGCCCAGAGACCCAGTACTTC.